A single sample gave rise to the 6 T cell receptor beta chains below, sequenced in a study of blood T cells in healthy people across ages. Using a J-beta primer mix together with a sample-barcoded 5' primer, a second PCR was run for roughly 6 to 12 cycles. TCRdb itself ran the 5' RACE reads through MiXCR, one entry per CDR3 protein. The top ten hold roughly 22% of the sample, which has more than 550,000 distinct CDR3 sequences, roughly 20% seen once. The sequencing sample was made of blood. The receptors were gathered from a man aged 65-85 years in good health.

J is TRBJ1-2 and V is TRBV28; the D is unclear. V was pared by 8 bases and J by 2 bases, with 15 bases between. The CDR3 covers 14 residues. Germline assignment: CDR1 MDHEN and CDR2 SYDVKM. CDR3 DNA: TGTGCCAGCGTAGCTTCAGCAACGAACTATGGCTACACCTTC. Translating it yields CASVASATNYGYTF.

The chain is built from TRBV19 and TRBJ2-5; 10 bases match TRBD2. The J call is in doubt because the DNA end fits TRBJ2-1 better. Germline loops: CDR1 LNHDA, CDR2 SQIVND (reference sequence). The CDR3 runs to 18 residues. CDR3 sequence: CASSGTSVLGIQYNEQFF. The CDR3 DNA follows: TGTGCCAGTAGTGGGACTAGCGTTTTGGGGATCCAATACAATGAGCAGTTCTTC.

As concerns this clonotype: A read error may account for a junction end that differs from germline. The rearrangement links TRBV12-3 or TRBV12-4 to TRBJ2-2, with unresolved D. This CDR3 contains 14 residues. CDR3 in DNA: TGTGCCAACAGTTTAGGTCAGGTGAACGGGGAGCTGTTTTTT. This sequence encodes CANSLGQVNGELFF.

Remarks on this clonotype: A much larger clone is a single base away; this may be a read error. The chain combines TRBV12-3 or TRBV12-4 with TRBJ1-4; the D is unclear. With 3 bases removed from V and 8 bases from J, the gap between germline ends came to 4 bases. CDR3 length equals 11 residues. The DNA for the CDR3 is TGTGCCAGCAGTTTCCAGGAAAAACTGTTTTTT. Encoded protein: CASSFQEKLFF.

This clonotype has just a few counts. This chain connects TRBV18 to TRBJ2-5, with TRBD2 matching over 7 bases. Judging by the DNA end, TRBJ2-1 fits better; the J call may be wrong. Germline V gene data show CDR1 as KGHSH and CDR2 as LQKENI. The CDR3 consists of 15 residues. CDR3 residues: CASSPPGLRDNEQFF. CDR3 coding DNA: TGTGCCAGCTCACCGCCGGGACTAAGAGACAATGAGCAGTTCTTC.

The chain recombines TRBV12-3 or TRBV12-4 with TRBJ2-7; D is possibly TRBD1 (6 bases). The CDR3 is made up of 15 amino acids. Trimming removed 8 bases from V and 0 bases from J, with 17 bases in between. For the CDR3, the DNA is TGTGCCAGCGGCCCCGGACAGCGAAGCTCCTACGAGCAGTACTTC. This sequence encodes CASGPGQRSSYEQYF.